This TCR beta chain comes out of a study of CD8 T cells in Susac syndrome. Random hexamers were used to reverse transcribe an amount of about 0.45 to 1 ug RNA. TCRdb re-derived calls from the immunoSEQ multiplex PCR reads in MiXCR, one entry per CDR3 protein. The sample shows around 130,000 distinct CDR3 sequences, around 85% of them seen only once. In germline, CDR1 is MNHEY, CDR2 SVGAGI. Trimming pared 2 bases from V and 6 bases from J, leaving 13 bases between. This CDR3 has 14 amino acids. In this sample, this clonotype turned up a few times. Its antigen is unknown. Isolation of CD8+ and CD4+ T cells was performed negatively, whereas enrichment of TEMRA cells was done by FACS. The study, taken as a whole, reports: It was acknowledged by the study that relatively few individuals were included in its TCR sequencing and HLA analysis.

The chain carries TRBV6-5 and TRBJ1-2; the D gene is possibly TRBD1 (5 bases). The sequence was collected from a human donor with multiple sclerosis. The sequencing input was CD8+ T cells from PBMCs. The chain's CDR3 is CASSYIAGTDGYTF. The CDR3 DNA follows: TGTGCCAGCAGTTACATAGCAGGGACGGATGGCTACACCTTC.